These 7 T cell receptor beta chains were sequenced from one sample in a study of blood T cell repertoires in COVID-19. Sequencing was performed with immunoSEQ multiplex PCR; in TCRdb, only in-frame clones are kept and a portion is missing. This sample has 300,000 to 350,000 clones, with roughly 89% found just once. Sample: peripheral blood. These receptors were collected from a woman younger than 30 who had recovered from COVID-19.

This clone was counted ten times or more. The chain joins TRBV27 to TRBJ2-1, with 7 bases aligning to TRBD1. J gave up 6 bases and V 5 bases, and 7 bases lay outside the gene matches. CDR3 size: 14 residues. Germline V gene sequence: CDR1 MNHEY, CDR2 SMNVEV (reference sequence). Written as DNA, the CDR3 is TGTGCCAGCAGTCCCTCGACAGGGAGCAATGAGCAGTTCTTC. Residues: CASSPSTGSNEQFF.

The V and J genes are TRBV5-1 and TRBJ1-1; D is possibly TRBD1 (5 bases). The CDR3 loop spans 16 amino acids. The V end was cut by 3 bases, the J end by 6 bases, with 21 bases between. The germline gives CDR1 SGHRS, CDR2 YFSETQ. The CDR3 reads CASSWRSPAGGAEAFF. The CDR3 DNA is TGCGCCAGCAGCTGGAGGTCCCCGGCTGGAGGGGCTGAAGCTTTCTTT.

The chain recombines TRBV5-1 with TRBJ2-2, with 8 positions matching TRBD1. Germline assignment: CDR1 SGHRS and CDR2 YFSETQ. The CDR3 consists of 17 residues. The junction had 10 bases not matched to a gene; V was cut back by 6 bases and J by 0 bases. The CDR3 sequence: CASTGPRGQPNTGELFF. The CDR3 DNA reads as TGCGCCAGCACCGGGCCCAGGGGGCAACCGAACACCGGGGAGCTGTTTTTT. Filled out from reference TRBV5-1 and TRBJ2-2, the complete variable domain reads KAGVTQTPRYLIKTRGQQVTLSCSPISGHRSVSWYQQTPGQGLQFLFEYFSETQRNKGNFPGRFSGRQFSNSRSEMNVSTLELGDSALYLCASTGPRGQPNTGELFFGEGSRLTVL.

The rearrangement links TRBV19 to TRBJ1-1; 7 bases fit TRBD1. Germline-derived CDR1 and CDR2 are LNHDA and SQIVND (reference sequence). V shed 7 bases, J shed 4 bases, and the junction held 9 bases outside the gene matches. This CDR3 is 14 amino acids long. The CDR3 coding sequence is TGTGCCAGTAATAGACAGGGAAGAGGCACTGAAGCTTTCTTT. It specifies CASNRQGRGTEAFF.

V gene TRBV2 combines with J gene TRBJ2-7; tentatively, D is TRBD2 (5 bases). Deletions cut 9 bases from V and 3 bases from J, with 9 bases between. The length of the CDR3 is 11 residues. Germline loops: CDR1 SNHLY, CDR2 FYNNEI. The CDR3 here is CASQAGYEQYV. CDR3 nucleotides: TGTGCCAGTCAGGCGGGCTACGAGCAGTACGTC.

V gene TRBV2 combines with J gene TRBJ2-3; 9 bases are shared with TRBD1. V shed 4 bases and J 5 bases; nucleotides not matched to a gene: 4. CDR1 SNHLY and CDR2 FYNNEI come from the germline V gene. The CDR3 has 14 residues. CDR3 protein: CASSADRGGDTQYF. The CDR3 nucleotides read TGTGCCAGCAGTGCGGACAGGGGAGGAGATACGCAGTATTTT.

On this clone itself: Germline and junction disagree at one end, which may indicate a read error. The CDR3 DNA reads as TGCACCGCAGGGCGGACCACCGGGGAGCTGTTTTTT. This translates into CTAGRTTGELFF. The rearrangement uses TRBV7-9 and TRBJ2-2; D possibly corresponds to TRBD1 (5 bases). Germline V CDR1 and CDR2: SEHNR, FQNEAQ (reference sequence). This CDR3 has 12 amino acids.